This note documents a single T cell receptor (beta chain) sequence. Its antigen is as yet unknown. V was clipped by 5 bases and J by 0 bases; unmatched bases: 4. Germline-derived CDR1 and CDR2 are MNHEY and SVGAGI. The CDR3 sequence is 14 residues long. The record originates from a study of neoadjuvant anti-PD-1 for oral cavity cancer. Study-wide results and limits: Greater tumor shrinkage accompanied bigger post-treatment sizes of preexisting clones.

Some clones are missing from TCRdb's copy, which holds only in-frame ones; the method was immunoSEQ multiplex PCR. Counted here are some 10,000 clones, around 62% occurring once; the ten biggest clones make up 7.8%. Time point in this sample: after neoadjuvant nivolumab, at surgical resection. The TCR originated in a person aged 40 to 85 with oral cavity squamous cell carcinoma. Sequencing used tumor tissue, obtained after nivolumab (anti-PD-1) treatment. The chain combines TRBV6-5 with TRBJ2-7; 7 nucleotides line up with TRBD1. The CDR3 region is CASSPDRVSYEQYF. In nucleotides, the CDR3 is TGTGCCAGCAGTCCCGACAGGGTCTCCTACGAGCAGTACTTC.